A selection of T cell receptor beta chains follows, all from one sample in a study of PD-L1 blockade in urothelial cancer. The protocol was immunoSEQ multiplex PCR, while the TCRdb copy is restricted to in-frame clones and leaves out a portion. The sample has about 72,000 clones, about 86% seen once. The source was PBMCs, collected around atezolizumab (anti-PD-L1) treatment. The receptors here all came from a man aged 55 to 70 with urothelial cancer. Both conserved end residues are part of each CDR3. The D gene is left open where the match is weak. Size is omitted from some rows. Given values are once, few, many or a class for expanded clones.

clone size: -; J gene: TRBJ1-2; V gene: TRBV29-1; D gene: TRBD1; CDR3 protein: CSEARGQGGYTF; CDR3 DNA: TGCAGCGAGGCCAGGGGGCAAGGAGGCTACACCTTC
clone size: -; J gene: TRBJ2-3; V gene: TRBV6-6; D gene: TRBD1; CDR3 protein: CASRKPGQTTDTQYF; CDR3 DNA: TGTGCCAGCAGGAAACCGGGACAGACCACAGATACGCAGTATTTT
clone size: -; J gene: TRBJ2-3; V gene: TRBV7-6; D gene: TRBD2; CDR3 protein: CASSLAQAGGLPDTQYF; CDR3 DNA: TGTGCCAGCAGCTTGGCCCAAGCGGGGGGGCTGCCAGATACGCAGTATTTT
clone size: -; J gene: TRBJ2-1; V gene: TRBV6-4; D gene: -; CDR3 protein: CASSEMAGRGNEQFF; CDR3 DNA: TGTGCCAGCAGTGAGATGGCAGGGCGGGGCAATGAGCAGTTCTTC
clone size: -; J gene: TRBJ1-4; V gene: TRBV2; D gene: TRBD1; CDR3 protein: CASSVALPGQGNEKLFF; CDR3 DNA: TGTGCCAGCAGCGTAGCACTCCCGGGACAGGGGAATGAAAAACTGTTTTTT
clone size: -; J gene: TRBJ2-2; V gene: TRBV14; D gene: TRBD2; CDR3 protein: CASSLGLAGGRGTGELFF; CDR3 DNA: TGTGCCAGCAGCCTCGGACTAGCGGGGGGCCGCGGAACCGGGGAGCTGTTTTTT
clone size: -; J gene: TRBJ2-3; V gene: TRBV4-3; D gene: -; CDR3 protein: CASSQDRQGSGDTQYF; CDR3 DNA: TGCGCCAGCAGCCAAGATAGGCAGGGCAGTGGAGATACGCAGTATTTT
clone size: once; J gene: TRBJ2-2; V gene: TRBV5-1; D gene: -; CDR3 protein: CASSLMTGTNTGELFF; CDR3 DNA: TGCGCCAGCAGCTTGATGACGGGTACGAACACCGGGGAGCTGTTTTTT
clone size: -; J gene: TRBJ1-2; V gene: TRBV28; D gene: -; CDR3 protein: CASSSPSTEGYTF; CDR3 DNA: TGTGCCAGCAGCTCTCCATCCACTGAAGGCTACACCTTC
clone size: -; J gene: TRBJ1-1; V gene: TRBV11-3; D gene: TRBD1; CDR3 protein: CASSTGVATEAFF; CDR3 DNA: TGTGCCAGCTCAACAGGGGTCGCAACTGAAGCTTTCTTT
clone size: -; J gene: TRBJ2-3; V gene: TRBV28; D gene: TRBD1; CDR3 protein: CASSSHKQGAGTQYF; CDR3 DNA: TGTGCCAGCAGTTCCCACAAACAGGGGGCAGGAACGCAGTATTTT
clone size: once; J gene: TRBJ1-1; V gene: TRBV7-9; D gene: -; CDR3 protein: CASLGGGANTEAFF; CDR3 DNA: TGTGCCAGCTTGGGTGGGGGCGCGAACACTGAAGCTTTCTTT
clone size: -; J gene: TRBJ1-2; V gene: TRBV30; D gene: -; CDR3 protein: CAWSTGRDYGYTF; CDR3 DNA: TGTGCCTGGAGTACGGGAAGGGACTATGGCTACACCTTC
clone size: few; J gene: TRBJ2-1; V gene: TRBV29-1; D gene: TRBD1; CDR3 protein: CSLGRDRGSHNEQFF; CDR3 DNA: TGCAGCTTGGGACGGGACAGGGGATCCCACAATGAGCAGTTCTTC
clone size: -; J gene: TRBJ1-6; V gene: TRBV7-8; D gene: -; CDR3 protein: CASSTSGGENSPLHF; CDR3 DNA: TGTGCCAGCAGCACCTCGGGCGGGGAGAATTCACCCCTCCACTTT